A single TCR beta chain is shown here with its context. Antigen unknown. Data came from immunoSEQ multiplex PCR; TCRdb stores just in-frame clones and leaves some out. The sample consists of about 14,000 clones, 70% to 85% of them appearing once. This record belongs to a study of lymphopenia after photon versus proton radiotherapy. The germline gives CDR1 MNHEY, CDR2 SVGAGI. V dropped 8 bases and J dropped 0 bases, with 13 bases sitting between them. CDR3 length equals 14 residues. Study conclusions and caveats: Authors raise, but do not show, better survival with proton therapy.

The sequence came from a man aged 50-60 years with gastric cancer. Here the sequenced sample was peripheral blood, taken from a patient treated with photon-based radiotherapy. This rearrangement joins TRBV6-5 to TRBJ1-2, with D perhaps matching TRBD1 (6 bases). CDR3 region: CASAQGKTNYGYTF. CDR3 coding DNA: TGTGCCAGCGCGCAGGGGAAAACTAACTATGGCTACACCTTC.